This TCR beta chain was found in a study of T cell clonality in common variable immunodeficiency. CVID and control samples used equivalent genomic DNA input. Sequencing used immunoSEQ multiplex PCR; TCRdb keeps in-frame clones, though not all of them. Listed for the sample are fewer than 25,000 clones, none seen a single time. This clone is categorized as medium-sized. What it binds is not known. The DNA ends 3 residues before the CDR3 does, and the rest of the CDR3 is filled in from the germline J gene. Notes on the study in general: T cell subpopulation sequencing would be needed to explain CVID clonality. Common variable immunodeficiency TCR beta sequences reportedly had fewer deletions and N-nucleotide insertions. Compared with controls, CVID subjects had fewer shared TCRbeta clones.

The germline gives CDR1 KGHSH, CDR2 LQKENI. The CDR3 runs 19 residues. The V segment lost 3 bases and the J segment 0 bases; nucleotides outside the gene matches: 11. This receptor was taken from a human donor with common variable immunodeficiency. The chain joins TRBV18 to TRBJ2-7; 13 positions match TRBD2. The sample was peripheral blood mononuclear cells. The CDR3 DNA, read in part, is TGTGCCAGCTCACCTTTGGGACTAGCGGGGCTCCGAAACTCCTACGAG. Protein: CASSPLGLAGLRNSYE. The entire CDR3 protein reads CASSPLGLAGLRNSYEQYF.